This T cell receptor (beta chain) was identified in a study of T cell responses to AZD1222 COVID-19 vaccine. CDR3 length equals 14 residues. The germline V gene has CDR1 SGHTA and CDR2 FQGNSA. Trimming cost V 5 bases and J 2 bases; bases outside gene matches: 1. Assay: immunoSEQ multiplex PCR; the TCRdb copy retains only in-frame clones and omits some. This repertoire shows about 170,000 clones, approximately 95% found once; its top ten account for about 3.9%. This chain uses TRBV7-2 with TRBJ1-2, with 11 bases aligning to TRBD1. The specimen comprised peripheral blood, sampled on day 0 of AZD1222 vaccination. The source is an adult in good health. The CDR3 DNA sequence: TGTGCCAGCAGCCGGGACAGGGGGAACTATGGCTACACCTTC. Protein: CASSRDRGNYGYTF.